The clone carrying this TCR beta chain was counted between two and nine times. Its antigen is unknown. The data are from a study of memory B cells and T cells in multiple sclerosis. General study points: Shared clonotype counts depended on differing compartment clone-set sizes and were normalized.

This CDR3 contains 14 residues. Per germline, CDR1 SEHNR and CDR2 FQNEAQ (reference sequence). Germline trimming cut 7 bases from V and 10 bases from J; bases unmatched to any gene: 11. Using immunoSEQ multiplex PCR, the repertoire was profiled, and TCRdb retains in-frame clones only, with some absent. The sample includes under 50,000 clones, over 70% of them seen just once. Stimulus-free culture yielded autoproliferating CFSE-dim and non-proliferating CFSE-high T cells, each sequenced separately. Pooled replicate wells came from approximately 5x10^7 CFSE-labeled PBMCs cultured approximately 7 days without stimulus. CFSE at approximately 0.5 uM labeled the PBMCs, which were then cultured unstimulated.

The sequence derives from a human donor with multiple sclerosis. Material: PBMCs from blood kept in culture. The V and J genes are TRBV7-9 and TRBJ2-1, with 9 positions matching TRBD2. The DNA for the CDR3 is TGTGCCAGCAAGTGGACTAGCGACTCCGGAGAGCAGTTCTTC. Translating it yields CASKWTSDSGEQFF. Full variable domain (outside the CDR3, taken from reference TRBV7-9 and TRBJ2-1): DTGVSQNPRHKITKRGQNVTFRCDPISEHNRLYWYRQTLGQGPEFLTYFQNEAQLEKSRLLSDRFSAERPKGSFSTLEIQRTEQGDSAMYLCASKWTSDSGEQFFGPGTRLTVL.